The 21 T cell receptor beta chains presented below share a single source sample, sequenced in a study of blood T cells in healthy people across ages. PCR was performed a second time for roughly 6 to 12 cycles using a sample-barcoded 5' primer and a J-beta primer mix. One entry per CDR3 protein results from TCRdb running MiXCR on the 5' RACE reads. The table lists 1,300,000 or so distinct CDR3 sequences, 59% of them singletons. The sequencing input was blood. The receptors come from a man aged 18 to 30 in good health.

V and J are TRBV4-3 and TRBJ2-2, with D possibly TRBD1 on 6 matching bases. V lost 0 bases and J lost 4, with 12 bases in between. The germline gives CDR1 LGHNA, CDR2 YSLEER. The CDR3 extends over 16 amino acids. The CDR3 DNA is TGCGCCAGCAGCCAAGATAGCAGGGGCCTCACCGGGGAGCTGTTTTTT. Encoded protein: CASSQDSRGLTGELFF.

There are a few counts of this clonotype. The rearrangement joins TRBV20-1 to TRBJ2-1; 8 positions agree with TRBD2. Germline loops: CDR1 DFQATT, CDR2 SNEGSKA (reference sequence). Germline trimming cut 1 base from V and 3 bases from J; bases unmatched to any gene: 11. This CDR3 comprises 17 residues. CDR3 in amino acids: CSARASPGRAYYNEQFF. CDR3 DNA: TGCAGTGCTAGAGCCTCCCCCGGGAGGGCGTACTACAATGAGCAGTTCTTC.

The V gene is TRBV7-9, the J gene TRBJ2-5; no clear D. V was clipped by 3 bases and J by 2 bases, with 10 bases between them. CDR1 is SEHNR, CDR2 FQNEAQ, per germline (reference sequence). The CDR3 sequence is 14 residues long. Written as DNA, the CDR3 is TGTGCCAGCAGCTTTGTACAAAATCAAGAGACCCAGTACTTC. Amino acids: CASSFVQNQETQYF.

The chain uses TRBV20-1 and TRBJ2-5, with 11 bases lining up with TRBD2. This CDR3 has 14 amino acids. The trim removed 4 bases at V and 2 bases at J, leaving 3 bases unmatched. CDR1 is DFQATT and CDR2 is SNEGSKA in the germline V gene (reference sequence). Here the CDR3 DNA reads TGCAGTGCTACAGGGACTAGCGGACAAGAGACCCAGTACTTC. Translated: CSATGTSGQETQYF.

On this clonotype itself: An end of the junction does not agree with germline; a read error may underlie this. The chain has TRBV25-1 and TRBJ2-5, with 7 bases identical to TRBD1. CDR1 is MGHDK and CDR2 is SYGVNS in the germline V gene. The CDR3 covers 12 residues. CDR3 loop: CVSRQGQETQYF. In DNA, the CDR3 is TGTGTCAGCAGACAGGGCCAAGAGACCCAGTACTTC.

In its sample, this clonotype was seen a few times. The rearrangement uses TRBV14 and TRBJ2-7, with a tentative D call TRBD2 (6 bases). Germline assignment: CDR1 SGHDN and CDR2 FVKESK. The germline V and J ends were trimmed by 5 bases and 3 bases, with 17 bases remaining between them. This CDR3 is 15 amino acids long. The CDR3 sequence: CASSARLVPSYEQYF. DNA for the CDR3: TGTGCCAGCAGCGCTAGACTAGTTCCCAGCTACGAGCAGTACTTC.

The CDR3 is CASTTSGIVWETQYF. For the CDR3, the DNA is TGTGCCAGCACCACCAGCGGGATCGTTTGGGAGACCCAGTACTTC. The J gene is TRBJ2-5, the V gene TRBV7-9, with TRBD2 identical over 7 bases. The germline gives CDR1 SEHNR, CDR2 FQNEAQ (reference sequence). There are 15 residues in the CDR3. The V and J ends lost 7 bases and 5 bases, in that order; junction bases with no gene match: 13.

V usage is TRBV6-1 and J usage is TRBJ1-2; 8 nucleotides line up with TRBD1. Trimming took 5 bases from V and 1 from J; bases not matched to a gene: 6. CDR1 is MNHNS, CDR2 SASEGT, per germline. The CDR3 extends over 15 amino acids. CDR3 sequence: CASSYGQGLNYGYTF. For the CDR3, the DNA is TGTGCCAGCAGTTATGGACAGGGACTTAACTATGGCTACACCTTC.

The chain combines TRBV6-2 or TRBV6-3 with TRBJ2-1, with 7 bases fitting TRBD2. This CDR3 is 15 amino acids long. Germline V gene sequence: CDR1 MNHEY, CDR2 SVGEGT. The J segment lost 9 bases and the V segment lost 5 bases, leaving 13 bases of the junction unmatched. The CDR3 spells CASSPAGNMLGEQFF. The CDR3 DNA is TGTGCCAGCAGTCCAGCGGGAAACATGTTGGGTGAGCAGTTCTTC.

The CDR3 DNA is TGCGCCAGCAGCTTGGCGCTGGGGGGGACCCAGTACTTC. Protein: CASSLALGGTQYF. This rearrangement joins TRBV5-1 to TRBJ2-5; possibly TRBD2 for D (6 bases). The CDR3 extends over 13 amino acids. CDR1 and CDR2 from the germline V gene are SGHRS and YFSETQ. The ends were cut back, 0 bases at V and 7 bases at J, with 10 bases in the middle.

The rearrangement links TRBV18 to TRBJ2-5; D remains unclear. Between the trimmed V and J ends, which lost 0 bases and 2 bases, there was a span of 13 bases. Looked up from germline, CDR1 is KGHSH and CDR2 is LQKENI. The CDR3 loop spans 16 amino acids. The CDR3 protein is CASSPPRVPGQETQYF. In DNA form, the CDR3 reads TGTGCCAGCTCACCACCGAGAGTGCCTGGGCAAGAGACCCAGTACTTC.

This chain uses TRBV4-2 with TRBJ2-4, with D uncertain. With the DNA end fitting TRBJ2-7 better, the J assignment may be wrong. Germline values: CDR1 LGHNA, CDR2 YNFKEQ. The CDR3 loop spans 16 amino acids. The CDR3 here is CASSQVPLDINYEQYF. CDR3 in DNA: TGTGCCAGCAGCCAAGTTCCCCTCGACATTAACTACGAGCAGTACTTC.

This clonotype has just a few counts. The chain carries TRBV6-2 or TRBV6-3 and TRBJ1-2; D gene ambiguous. Germline CDR1 and CDR2: MNHEY and SVGEGT. The V end lost 5 bases, the J end lost 6 bases, and 7 bases lay between the germline ends. The CDR3 consists of 11 residues. CDR3 in amino acids: CASSGLHGYTF. CDR3 in DNA: TGTGCCAGCAGTGGACTCCATGGCTACACCTTC.

This clonotype was picked up many times. J is TRBJ2-7 and V is TRBV6-2 or TRBV6-3; possible D gene TRBD1, 6 bases. This CDR3 is 14 amino acids long. The V end lost 2 bases, the J end lost 0 bases, and 8 bases lay between the germline ends. CDR1 MNHEY and CDR2 SVGEGT come from the germline V gene. Here the CDR3 reads CASSYRDNSYEQYF. CDR3 nucleotide sequence: TGTGCCAGCAGTTACCGGGACAACTCCTACGAGCAGTACTTC.

The CDR3 protein is CASSYSSLGGSFYEQYF. Here the CDR3 DNA reads TGTGCCAGCAGTTACTCTTCTTTAGGGGGGTCGTTCTACGAGCAGTACTTC. The V and J genes are TRBV6-2 or TRBV6-3 and TRBJ2-4; the D call may be TRBD1 or TRBD2 (6 bases each). The J call could be wrong; TRBJ2-7 is a better fit for the DNA end. Germline CDR1 reads MNHEY; CDR2 reads SVGEGT. The CDR3 is made up of 17 amino acids.

CDR3: CASNHQGLGPSETQYF. The CDR3 DNA reads as TGTGCCAGCAACCACCAGGGACTAGGTCCATCAGAGACCCAGTACTTC. The chain has TRBV12-3 or TRBV12-4 and TRBJ2-7, with TRBD2 matching 8 bases. The J call may be faulty, since TRBJ2-5 better matches the DNA end. The CDR3 spans 16 residues.

The chain carries TRBV7-9 and TRBJ1-6; D unresolved. This CDR3 has 15 amino acids. The V gene's germline CDR1 is SEHNR and CDR2 FQNEAQ (reference sequence). The V end was cut by 5 bases, the J end by 0 bases, with 8 bases between. In nucleotides, the CDR3 is TGTGCCAGCAGCCCCACCAGCTCCTATAATTCACCCCTCCACTTT. As protein: CASSPTSSYNSPLHF.

V and J are TRBV27 and TRBJ1-6; tentatively, D is TRBD1 (5 bases). This CDR3 contains 14 residues. Germline-derived CDR1 and CDR2 are MNHEY and SMNVEV (reference sequence). Trimming took off 7 bases at V and 10 bases at J, with 17 bases between the two ends. The CDR3 nucleotides read TGTGCCAGCACTCCCGGGACCTTAGGGTCACCCCTCCACTTT. This sequence encodes CASTPGTLGSPLHF.

Points on this clonotype: One junction end disagrees with the germline gene, perhaps due to a read error. The chain couples TRBV12-3 or TRBV12-4 to TRBJ2-7; D is ambiguous. There are 14 residues in the CDR3. CDR3 coding DNA: TGTGTCAGCAGTTTGGGCTACCCGACCTACGAGCAGTACTTC. It is translated as CVSSLGYPTYEQYF.

The chain recombines TRBV21-1 with TRBJ2-1; TRBD2 reflects the table's D call only, with no check against the DNA. TRBV21-1 corresponds to a pseudogene. CDR3 length: 15 amino acids. The CDR3 is CASSGLAGAHDEQFF. The CDR3 DNA reads as TGTGCCAGCAGCGGACTAGCGGGAGCTCACGATGAGCAGTTCTTC.

The CDR3 region has the DNA TGTGCCAGCAGCCCCAACAGGGTAGGCTGGAATGAGCAGTTCTTC. Translation: CASSPNRVGWNEQFF. The chain has TRBV7-9 and TRBJ2-1; possible D gene TRBD1, 6 bases. Trimming cost V 5 bases and J 7 bases, with 18 bases left between them. CDR1 is SEHNR, CDR2 FQNEAQ, per germline (reference sequence). The CDR3 has 15 residues.